This record concerns one T cell receptor (beta chain) sequence. Its antigen is still unknown. Only in-frame clones appear in the TCRdb table, and some are missing; sequencing was by immunoSEQ multiplex PCR. The repertoire holds roughly 33,000 clones, with around 90% as singletons. This sample is part of a study of T cells in localized non-small cell lung cancer. Study results and caveats: A median approximately 57 of the top 100 tumor clones appeared in adjacent lung. Greater blood T cell density accompanied longer overall survival. Heterogeneity remains possible because sequencing was limited to only one tumor region. Measurement of T cell clonality placed uninvolved adjacent lung highest, above the level in tumor.

Trimming removed 4 bases at V and 3 bases at J, with 16 bases between. The germline V gene encodes CDR1 SGDLS and CDR2 YYNGEE. CDR3 length: 15 amino acids. The chain has TRBV9 and TRBJ1-1; TRBD1 is a possible D gene (5 bases). The clonotype originates from a man between 40 and 75 years old with stage I lung adenocarcinoma. This material consisted of peripheral blood, taken before any cancer treatment. This CDR3 reads CASSLDSSSDTEAFF. The DNA of the CDR3 is TGTGCCAGCAGCCTCGACAGTTCCTCAGACACTGAAGCTTTCTTT.